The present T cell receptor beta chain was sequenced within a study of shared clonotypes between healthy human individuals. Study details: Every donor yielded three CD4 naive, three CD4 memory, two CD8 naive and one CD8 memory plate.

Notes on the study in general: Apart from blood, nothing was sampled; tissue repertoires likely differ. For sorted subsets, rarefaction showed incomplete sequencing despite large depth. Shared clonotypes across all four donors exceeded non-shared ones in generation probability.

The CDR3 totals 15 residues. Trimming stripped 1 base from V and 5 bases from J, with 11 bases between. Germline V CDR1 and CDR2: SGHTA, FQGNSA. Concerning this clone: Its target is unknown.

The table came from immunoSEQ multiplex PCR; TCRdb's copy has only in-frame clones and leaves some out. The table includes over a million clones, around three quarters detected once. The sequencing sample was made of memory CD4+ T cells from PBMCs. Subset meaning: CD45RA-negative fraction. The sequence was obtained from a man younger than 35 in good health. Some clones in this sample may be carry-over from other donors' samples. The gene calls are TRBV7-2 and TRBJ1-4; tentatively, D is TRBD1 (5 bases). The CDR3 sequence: CASSLGRDGNEKLFF. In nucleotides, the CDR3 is TGTGCCAGCAGCTTAGGACGGGACGGAAATGAAAAACTGTTTTTT.